The rows below give T cell receptor beta chains drawn from one sample of a study of blood T cell repertoires in COVID-19. Sequencing was performed with immunoSEQ multiplex PCR; in TCRdb, only in-frame clones are kept and a portion is missing. The sample comprises some 190,000 clones, 80% to 85% of which are singletons, and less than 20% rests with the top ten. The source material was peripheral blood. These receptors all stem from a human donor in a cohort sampled during active COVID-19. Each CDR3 is given with its conserved first and last residue. The D gene is left open where the match is weak. Some rows have no size entry. The others give once, few or many, or a class for an expanded clone.

clone size,J gene,V gene,D gene,CDR3 protein,CDR3 DNA
-,TRBJ2-5,TRBV11-2,-,CASSFSVETQYF,TGTGCCAGCAGCTTCTCCGTGGAGACCCAGTACTTC
-,TRBJ2-7,TRBV28,-,CASRWNIGEQYF,TGTGCCAGCAGATGGAATATCGGGGAGCAGTACTTC
-,TRBJ1-5,TRBV19,-,CATKFRVESNQPQHF,TGTGCCACCAAGTTCAGGGTGGAGAGCAATCAGCCCCAGCATTTT
-,TRBJ2-7,TRBV6-6,-,CASSGHGSEQYF,TGTGCCAGCAGTGGTCACGGGAGCGAGCAGTACTTC
few,TRBJ2-3,TRBV7-2,-,CASSLKGQADTQYF,TGTGCCAGCAGCTTAAAGGGGCAGGCAGATACGCAGTATTTT
once,TRBJ2-5,TRBV6-2/TRBV6-3,TRBD2,CASSYTGGQETQYF,TGTGCCAGCAGTTACACGGGAGGGCAAGAGACCCAGTACTTC
-,TRBJ2-2,TRBV18,-,CASSPDSRTGELFF,TGTGCCAGCTCACCGGACAGTCGCACCGGGGAGCTGTTTTTT
-,TRBJ1-5,TRBV6-1,-,CASSERTASYSNQPQHF,TGTGCCAGCAGTGAGAGGACAGCCTCTTATAGCAATCAGCCCCAGCATTTT
-,TRBJ1-2,TRBV5-5,-,CASSLHLTGGVGYTF,TGTGCCAGCAGCTTACATTTGACGGGAGGGGTTGGCTACACCTTC
-,TRBJ1-3,TRBV6-5,TRBD1,CASSLQGALGNTIYF,TGTGCCAGCAGCTTACAGGGGGCGCTTGGAAACACCATATATTTT
-,TRBJ2-2,TRBV27,-,CASAPLVSLLNTGELFF,TGTGCCAGCGCCCCATTGGTCTCGCTTCTAAACACCGGGGAGCTGTTTTTT
-,TRBJ1-5,TRBV6-5,-,CASSPRGQNQPQHF,TGTGCCAGCAGTCCTCGCGGTCAGAATCAGCCCCAGCATTTT
once,TRBJ1-2,TRBV27,TRBD1,CASSEGTGPYGYTF,TGTGCCAGCAGTGAGGGGACAGGACCCTATGGCTACACCTTC
-,TRBJ1-3,TRBV28,-,CASSPGGEVSGNTIYF,TGTGCCAGCAGTCCTGGAGGCGAGGTTTCTGGAAACACCATATATTTT
-,TRBJ1-3,TRBV5-1,-,CASSLGVVISGNTIYF,TGCGCCAGCAGCTTGGGAGTAGTGATATCTGGAAACACCATATATTTT
once,TRBJ2-6,TRBV5-1,-,CASSLPGTGANVLTF,TGCGCCAGCAGCTTGCCGGGGACTGGGGCCAACGTCCTGACTTTC
once,TRBJ2-2,TRBV6-1,-,CASSEEYTGELFF,TGTGCCAGCAGTGAGGAGTACACCGGGGAGCTGTTTTTT
-,TRBJ2-7,TRBV5-1,-,CASSTTVSGHNSYEQYF,TGCGCCAGCAGCACTACAGTTTCCGGACATAACTCCTACGAGCAGTACTTC
-,TRBJ1-2,TRBV28,TRBD1,CASSLSGQGKTYGYTF,TGTGCCAGCAGTTTATCGGGACAGGGTAAAACCTATGGCTACACCTTC
-,TRBJ2-5,TRBV27,TRBD1,CASRGDRDRVNF,TGTGCCAGCAGGGGCGATCGCGACAGGGTCAACTTC
-,TRBJ1-1,TRBV12-5,-,CASGLTSGETEAFF,TGTGCTAGTGGTTTGACCTCAGGGGAGACTGAAGCTTTCTTT
-,TRBJ2-2,TRBV28,TRBD1,CASSLLGTADITGELFF,TGTGCCAGCAGTTTATTAGGGACAGCCGATATCACCGGGGAGCTGTTTTTT
-,TRBJ2-2,TRBV2,TRBD2,CAGGLAGGRELFF,TGTGCCGGAGGACTAGCGGGGGGGCGGGAGCTGTTTTTT
-,TRBJ1-2,TRBV10-3,-,CAIRVDSHYGYTF,TGTGCCATCAGGGTAGACAGCCACTATGGCTACACCTTC
-,TRBJ1-4,TRBV11-2,TRBD1,CASSPRGQGIEKLFF,TGTGCCAGCAGCCCAAGAGGACAGGGGATTGAAAAACTGTTTTTT
-,TRBJ2-7,TRBV7-2,-,CASREFSRVGEQYF,TGTGCCAGCAGGGAGTTTTCCCGCGTCGGCGAGCAGTACTTC
-,TRBJ2-3,TRBV29-1,-,CSVDSPRTYTQYF,TGCAGCGTTGATAGTCCCCGGACTTATACGCAGTATTTT
-,TRBJ2-7,TRBV2,-,CASAVSPAYEQYF,TGTGCCAGCGCGGTTTCGCCCGCCTACGAGCAGTACTTC
-,TRBJ1-1,TRBV5-4,-,CASKLRGKTEAFF,TGTGCCAGCAAGCTCAGGGGCAAGACTGAAGCTTTCTTT
-,TRBJ2-1,TRBV19,TRBD2,CASSPPPLAGVSNEQFF,TGTGCCAGTAGCCCGCCCCCTCTAGCGGGAGTGAGTAATGAGCAGTTCTTC
-,TRBJ2-2,TRBV4-1,-,CASSQDRGGGTGELFF,TGCGCCAGCAGCCAAGATCGTGGCGGCGGGACCGGGGAGCTGTTTTTT
-,TRBJ1-2,TRBV12-2,-,CASRLKGAGPYGYTF,TGTGCAAGTCGCCTTAAGGGGGCGGGACCCTATGGCTACACCTTC